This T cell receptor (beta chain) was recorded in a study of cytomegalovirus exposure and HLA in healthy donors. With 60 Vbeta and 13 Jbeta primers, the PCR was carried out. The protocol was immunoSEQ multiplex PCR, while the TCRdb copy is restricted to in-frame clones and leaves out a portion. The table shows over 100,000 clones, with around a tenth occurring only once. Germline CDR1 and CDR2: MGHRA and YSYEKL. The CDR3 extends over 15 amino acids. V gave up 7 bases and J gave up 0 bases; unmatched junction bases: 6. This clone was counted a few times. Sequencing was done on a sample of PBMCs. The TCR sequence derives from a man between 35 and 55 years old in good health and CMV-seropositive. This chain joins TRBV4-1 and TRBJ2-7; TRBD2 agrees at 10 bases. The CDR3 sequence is CASTIGTSVSYEQYF. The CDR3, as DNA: TGCGCCAGCACAATCGGGACTAGCGTCTCCTACGAGCAGTACTTC.